These 5 T cell receptor beta chains were sequenced from one sample in a study of blood T cell repertoires in COVID-19. The repertoire was sequenced with immunoSEQ multiplex PCR; TCRdb's copy has only in-frame clones and lacks some. Altogether approximately 10,000 clones are present, approximately 89% being singletons, with the ten largest covering around 5.6%. The sequencing sample was made of peripheral blood. These receptors were collected from a human donor in a cohort sampled during active COVID-19.

This chain connects TRBV4-1 to TRBJ2-7, with D possibly matching TRBD1 (6 bases). The CDR3 is 14 amino acids. Germline V gene data show CDR1 as MGHRA and CDR2 as YSYEKL. V shed 6 bases and J shed 4 bases, with 16 bases lying between them. The CDR3 DNA reads as TGCGCCAGCAGAGGGGCGAGTACAGGGTACGAGCAGTACTTC. Residues: CASRGASTGYEQYF.

The chain has TRBV11-2 and TRBJ2-5; D is perhaps TRBD1 (5 bases). The V end was cut by 5 bases, the J end by 4 bases, with 8 bases between. Germline lookup yields CDR1 SGHAT and CDR2 FQNNGV. The CDR3 length is 12 residues. Here the CDR3 reads CASSVQGETQYF. The CDR3 DNA is TGTGCCAGCAGCGTCCAGGGAGAGACCCAGTACTTC.

The chain couples TRBV5-8 to TRBJ2-6; 7 bases map to TRBD1. Germline V gene lookup returns CDR1 SGHTS and CDR2 YDEGEE. J gave up 2 bases and V 5 bases, and 4 bases lay outside the gene matches. CDR3 length: 15 amino acids. The CDR3 bases are TGTGCCAGCAGTAGACAGGGCACTGGGGCCAACGTCCTGACTTTC. Translated: CASSRQGTGANVLTF.

The V gene is TRBV7-2, the J gene TRBJ2-1, with D hard to call. This CDR3 region has 15 residues. From germline, CDR1 is SGHTA and CDR2 FQGNSA. The V gene lost 4 bases and the J gene lost 1 base, with 11 bases spanning the gap. For the CDR3, the DNA is TGTGCCAGCAGCTCGTCCACTCGGTCCTACAATGAGCAGTTCTTC. This translates into CASSSSTRSYNEQFF.

CDR3 amino acids: CASSITSGLGQPQHF. The CDR3 coding sequence is TGTGCCAGCAGTATAACCTCGGGGTTGGGTCAGCCCCAGCATTTT. The V gene is TRBV6-4, the J gene TRBJ1-5; unclear D gene. Deletions cut 5 bases from V and 6 bases from J, with 17 bases between. The V gene's germline CDR1 is MRHNA and CDR2 SNTAGT. The CDR3 runs to 15 residues.